This T cell receptor (beta chain) is drawn from a study of radiotherapy plus CTLA-4 blockade in lung cancer. This clone was counted once. The length of the CDR3 is 16 residues. V lost 3 bases, J lost 4 bases, and 9 bases stayed unmatched. Germline V gives CDR1 MNHNS, CDR2 SASEGT. Assay used: immunoSEQ multiplex PCR; TCRdb lists only in-frame clones, some missing. Of approximately 60,000 clones in the sample, about 72% were seen once. This clonotype was sampled from a human donor with non-small cell lung cancer who had a complete response to radiotherapy plus ipilimumab. The V gene is TRBV6-1, the J gene TRBJ1-1; 9 bases align to TRBD1. This specimen consisted of peripheral blood, obtained from a patient treated with radiotherapy plus ipilimumab. CDR3 residues: CASSDTPQGARTEAFF. The CDR3 region has the DNA TGTGCCAGCAGTGACACCCCACAGGGGGCGCGCACTGAAGCTTTCTTT.